The sequence of this TCR beta chain was determined in a study of cytomegalovirus exposure and HLA in healthy donors. Points on this clone: Its antigen remains unidentified.

General observations from the study: What a later analysis showed was that several of the most significant clusters appeared linked to common viral pathogens. In a later analysis, a genetic analysis reported fewer productive-TCR N-insertions in an Asian-associated ancestry cluster than the cohort average. Previously analyzed data showed that most TCR beta V segments were productive at a frequency of about 87% or about 30%.

The PCR employed 60 Vbeta primers together with 13 Jbeta primers. Method: immunoSEQ multiplex PCR; TCRdb's copy keeps in-frame clones and lacks some. The data show 110,000 or so clones, under 80% seen once. Germline V gives CDR1 MNHNY, CDR2 SVGAGI (reference sequence). The CDR3 is 15 residues long. Deletions cut 0 bases from V and 1 base from J, with 7 bases between. The TCR was taken from a woman aged 40 to 50 in good health and CMV-seropositive. The sequenced material came from PBMCs. The chain carries TRBV6-6 and TRBJ1-5; D not resolved. The CDR3 here is CASSYSWQSNQPQHF. The CDR3 DNA follows: TGTGCCAGCAGTTACTCGTGGCAGAGCAATCAGCCCCAGCATTTT.